This TCR beta chain was found in a study of vaccination effects on CD4 cells after COVID-19. Measured with immunoSEQ multiplex PCR; TCRdb has only the in-frame clones, and not every one. The table lists about 81,000 clones, about three quarters of them singletons. Comment on this clone: The antigen is unknown.

Germline CDR1 reads SGHVS; CDR2 reads FQNEAQ. This CDR3 comprises 17 residues. The V segment lost 1 base and the J segment 4 bases; nucleotides outside the gene matches: 10. In the ViraFEST assay, antigen-specific CD4+ clonotypes were identified by expansion after peptide-pool stimulation. The culture ran for roughly ten days, and then CD4+ T cells were isolated. The cohort was immunized with two doses of either the BNT162b2 or mRNA-1273 vaccine. The input for sequencing was CD4+ T cells from PBMCs cultured with HCoV-OC43 spike peptides, taken after COVID-19 vaccination. This sample's subset: HCoV-OC43 spike overlapping peptide pool stimulation. V and J are TRBV7-8 and TRBJ1-5; 7 bases match TRBD1. The receptor's source is a human donor who received a COVID-19 vaccine. The CDR3 region has the DNA TGTGCCAGCAGCTTAGGCTACTACAGGGGTGGAAATCAGCCCCAGCATTTT. Amino acids: CASSLGYYRGGNQPQHF. The full variable domain, rest sourced from reference TRBV7-8 and TRBJ1-5, is GAGVSQSPRYKVAKRGQDVALRCDPISGHVSLFWYQQALGQGPEFLTYFQNEAQLDKSGLPSDRFFAERPEGSVSTLKIQRTQQEDSAVYLCASSLGYYRGGNQPQHFGDGTRLSIL.